This T cell receptor (beta chain) was profiled in a study of blood T cells in healthy people across ages. Study-level findings and limits: Naive CD4+ cell counts and diversity both ran higher in long-lived than in aged donors.

Next came a second PCR, run for about 6 to 12 cycles, which used a sample-barcoded 5' primer along with a J-beta primer mix. MiXCR was run by TCRdb on the 5' RACE reads, yielding one entry per CDR3 protein. The sample comprises approximately 600,000 distinct CDR3 sequences, around 54% of which are singletons, and over 30% rests with the top ten. Notes on this clonotype: Its antigen is not known.

A minimum of 7 million PBMCs was isolated per sample. Sequencing input: blood. The sequence was obtained from a man aged 55-75 years in good health.

The CDR3 DNA is TGCAGTGCTAGAGCCGACGTGACTATTCAGACCCAGTACTTC. Protein: CSARADVTIQTQYF. The chain couples TRBV20-1 to TRBJ2-5; TRBD2 might be the D (5 bases). CDR3 length: 14 amino acids. V lost 1 base and J lost 6, with 15 bases in between. Germline CDR1 is DFQATT and CDR2 is SNEGSKA (reference sequence).